The rows below give T cell receptor beta chains drawn from one sample of a study of T cells in Graves' hyperthyroidism and ophthalmopathy. TCRdb fed the multiplex PCR reads into MiXCR, producing one record per CDR3 protein. The sample yields around 450,000 distinct CDR3 sequences, 15% to 17% seen once. Sequenced sample: blood. The receptors were gathered from a young woman with Graves' hyperthyroidism. Each CDR3 is given with its conserved first and last residue. The D gene is left open where the match is weak. The size field is filled for only some rows; it gives once, few, many or a size class.

CDR3aa	CDR3nt	j_gene	v_gene	d_gene	abundance
CATSELQGYNEQFF	TGTGCCACCAGTGAGTTACAGGGGTACAATGAGCAGTTCTTC	TRBJ2-1	TRBV24-1	TRBD1	.
CASSLGQGVYNEQYF	TGTGCCAGCAGCTTAGGACAGGGGGTCTACAATGAGCAGTACTTC	TRBJ2-7	TRBV5-8	TRBD1	.
CASSPPYNQPQHF	TGTGCCAGCAGCCCGCCATACAATCAGCCCCAGCATTTT	TRBJ1-5	TRBV2	.	many
CSARDTGSGNTIYF	TGCAGTGCTAGAGATACAGGGTCGGGAAACACCATATATTTT	TRBJ1-3	TRBV20-1	.	.
CASASGGAGTEAFF	TGTGCCAGCGCCTCAGGGGGCGCGGGCACTGAAGCTTTCTTT	TRBJ1-1	TRBV28	TRBD1	many
CASSTPGREQYF	TGTGCCAGCAGTACCCCCGGGCGGGAGCAGTACTTC	TRBJ2-7	TRBV28	.	.
CATSTGGGYEQYF	TGTGCCACCTCAACAGGGGGCGGGTACGAGCAGTACTTC	TRBJ2-7	TRBV19	TRBD1	.
CASSLVPGWQASYGYTF	TGTGCCAGCAGTTTAGTACCAGGTTGGCAGGCGAGCTATGGCTACACCTTC	TRBJ1-2	TRBV28	.	many
CASSLRQGARTVGGYTF	TGTGCCAGCAGCTTACGACAGGGGGCGAGAACGGTGGGTGGCTACACCTTC	TRBJ1-2	TRBV7-2	TRBD1	few
CASSLGELDRGETQYF	TGTGCCAGCAGCTTAGGAGAGCTGGACAGGGGGGAGACCCAGTACTTC	TRBJ2-5	TRBV7-9	TRBD1	many
CASSGSGTNTGELFF	TGTGCCAGCAGCGGTAGCGGGACGAACACCGGGGAGCTGTTTTTT	TRBJ2-2	TRBV5-4	TRBD2	few
CASSPEAGNGRKQYF	TGTGCCAGCAGCCCCGAGGCGGGGAACGGAAGGAAGCAGTACTTC	TRBJ2-7	TRBV11-3	.	many
CATSRGNDRRIPYGHTF	TGTGCCACCAGCAGAGGAAATGACAGGAGAATTCCCTATGGCCACACCTTC	TRBJ1-2	TRBV15	.	.
CSVDAPQGRTGVETQYF	TGCAGCGTTGACGCTCCGCAGGGGCGAACGGGTGTGGAGACCCAGTACTTC	TRBJ2-5	TRBV29-1	.	many
CASSLSWDSRTQHF	TGTGCCAGCAGCTTGAGTTGGGACTCTCGGACCCAGCATTTT	TRBJ1-5	TRBV5-5	.	few
CASSLASGGTGEQYF	TGTGCCAGCAGCTTGGCCAGCGGGGGGACGGGCGAGCAGTACTTC	TRBJ2-7	TRBV5-6	TRBD2	.
CASSLIQGGPYEQYF	TGTGCCAGCAGTTTGATACAGGGGGGTCCCTACGAGCAGTACTTC	TRBJ2-7	TRBV12-3/TRBV12-4	TRBD1	many
CASRGPGQAPYEQYF	TGTGCCAGCAGGGGCCCGGGACAGGCACCCTACGAGCAGTACTTC	TRBJ2-7	TRBV2	TRBD1	many
CASRGSWAPATDTQYF	TGTGCCAGCAGGGGGTCATGGGCACCTGCCACAGATACGCAGTATTTT	TRBJ2-3	TRBV6-1	.	many
CASSPRVVATEAFF	TGTGCCAGCAGCCCAAGGGTGGTGGCCACTGAAGCTTTCTTT	TRBJ1-1	TRBV12-3/TRBV12-4	.	many
CASSYDRLAGHQTQYF	TGTGCCAGCAGTTACGATCGACTAGCGGGTCACCAGACCCAGTACTTC	TRBJ2-5	TRBV6-2/TRBV6-3	TRBD2	.
CSAREGTGNIPYGYTF	TGCAGTGCTAGGGAAGGGACAGGGAACATACCTTATGGCTACACCTTC	TRBJ1-2	TRBV20-1	TRBD1	few
CASSQDWQSMNTEAFF	TGCGCCAGCAGCCAAGATTGGCAGTCCATGAACACTGAAGCTTTCTTT	TRBJ1-1	TRBV4-1	.	few
CASSHGRGGYGYTF	TGTGCCAGCAGCCATGGACGAGGGGGATATGGCTACACCTTC	TRBJ1-2	TRBV5-6	.	.
CASSIRGSGTLAQPQHF	TGTGCCAGTAGCATTCGGGGTTCTGGAACCTTAGCTCAGCCCCAGCATTTT	TRBJ1-5	TRBV19	.	.
CASSFTAGPQPQHF	TGTGCCAGCAGTTTCACGGCGGGTCCTCAGCCCCAGCATTTT	TRBJ1-5	TRBV27	.	many
CASSNDRVRGEQFF	TGTGCCAGCTCAAACGACAGGGTAAGAGGTGAGCAGTTCTTC	TRBJ2-1	TRBV18	TRBD1	few